This TCR beta chain was sequenced in a study of regulatory T cells in long-lasting Graves disease. In building TCR beta libraries, iRepertoire HTBI primers were used together with Arm-PCR of CDR3 regions. TCRdb passed the multiplex PCR reads through MiXCR, listing each CDR3 protein once. The data contain fewer than 400,000 distinct CDR3 sequences, about 20% of them singletons. The CDR3 has 15 amino acids. V lost 4 bases and J lost 5; bases outside the gene matches: 1. Germline V gene data show CDR1 as SGHNT and CDR2 as YENEEA. This clonotype appeared many times. Sample time point: newly diagnosed GD, antithyroid drugs for less than 3 months. PBMCs were the source of the RNA used for TCR sequencing. Diagnosing Graves' disease relied on the American Thyroid Association guidelines. EDTA tubes collected nine milliliters of peripheral blood.

The rearrangement links TRBV11-3 to TRBJ2-1; 14 bases are shared with TRBD2. Here the sequenced sample was peripheral blood mononuclear cells (PBMCs), taken at new diagnosis, from a patient treated with antithyroid drugs. This TCR was sampled from a female donor with Graves disease. CDR3 coding DNA: TGTGCCAGCAGCTCGGGACTAGCGGGAGACAATGAGCAGTTCTTC. Its translation is CASSSGLAGDNEQFF.